This T cell receptor beta chain was obtained from a study of T cells in localized non-small cell lung cancer. Study findings and constraints: The study found T cell clonality highest in uninvolved adjacent lung, above tumor. Median detection of top 100 tumor clones in adjacent lung was around 60 clones. A denser population of T cells in blood accompanied longer overall survival.

A word on this clone: What it binds is unknown.

Sequencing was performed with immunoSEQ multiplex PCR; in TCRdb, only in-frame clones are kept and a portion is missing. This sample has over 1,500 clones, with 20% found just once. This CDR3 comprises 15 residues. CDR1 is KGHSH and CDR2 is LQKENI in the germline V gene. Trimming took 3 bases from V and 4 from J; bases not matched to a gene: 6. The chain carries TRBV18 and TRBJ2-1; 7 nucleotides align to TRBD2. The origin of this receptor is a female donor aged 60 or older with stage II lung adenocarcinoma. The sequencing used lung tumor tissue, collected before any cancer treatment. The chain's CDR3 is CASSPTSATYNEQFF. CDR3 DNA sequence: TGTGCCAGCTCACCTACTAGCGCGACATACAATGAGCAGTTCTTC. The entire variable domain, with the rest obtained from reference TRBV18 and TRBJ2-1, is as follows: NAGVMQNPRHLVRRRGQEARLRCSPMKGHSHVYWYRQLPEEGLKFMVYLQKENIIDESGMPKERFSAEFPKEGPSILRIQQVVRGDSAAYFCASSPTSATYNEQFFGPGTRLTVL.